The T cell receptor (beta chain) under discussion was sequenced for a study of T cells in Graves' hyperthyroidism and ophthalmopathy. Study-level findings and limits: Most thyroid clonotypes expanded above 0.001 were also detected in blood. A model of 13 V-J pairs discriminated ophthalmopathy from stable hyperthyroidism.

There were TCR beta CDR3 regions amplified from RNA transcripts. With the HTBI primer set, the TCR CDR3 went through a first round of RT-PCR. Using its own MiXCR run on the multiplex PCR reads, TCRdb lists one record per CDR3 protein. The table has a few hundred thousand distinct CDR3 sequences, 12% to 15% seen once. About this clonotype itself: Its target is unknown.

The germline CDR1 and CDR2 sequences are GTSNPN and SVGIG (reference sequence). The CDR3 consists of 13 residues. V shed 0 bases and J shed 8 bases, with 10 bases lying between them. The clonotype originates from a woman aged 18-29 years with Graves' hyperthyroidism. Material: blood. This chain joins TRBV30 and TRBJ2-2; D is unclear. The CDR3 loop reads CAWSVYRRGELFF. CDR3 nucleotide sequence: TGTGCCTGGAGTGTTTATAGAAGAGGGGAGCTGTTTTTT.